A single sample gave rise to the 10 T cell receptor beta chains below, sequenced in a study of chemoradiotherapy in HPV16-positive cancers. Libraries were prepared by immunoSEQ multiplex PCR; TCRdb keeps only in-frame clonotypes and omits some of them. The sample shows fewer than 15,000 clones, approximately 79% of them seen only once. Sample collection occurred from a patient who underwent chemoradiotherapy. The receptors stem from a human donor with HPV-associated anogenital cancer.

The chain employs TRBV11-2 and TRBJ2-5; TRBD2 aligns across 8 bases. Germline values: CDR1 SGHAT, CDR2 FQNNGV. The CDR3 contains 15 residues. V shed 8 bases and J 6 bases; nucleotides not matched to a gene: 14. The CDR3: CASAGIGGRKKTQYF. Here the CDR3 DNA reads TGTGCCAGCGCCGGTATTGGCGGGAGGAAAAAGACCCAGTACTTC.

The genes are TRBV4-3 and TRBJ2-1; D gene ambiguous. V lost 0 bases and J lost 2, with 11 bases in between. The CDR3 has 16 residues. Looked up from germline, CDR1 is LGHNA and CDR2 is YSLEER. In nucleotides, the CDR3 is TGCGCCAGCAGCCAAGAGGATTCCTCCGCCTACAATGAGCAGTTCTTC. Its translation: CASSQEDSSAYNEQFF.

The CDR3 spells CSAREGDTQYF. The CDR3 region has the DNA TGCAGTGCTCGGGAAGGAGATACGCAGTATTTT. V gene TRBV20-1 combines with J gene TRBJ2-3; a weak D match, TRBD2 (5 bases). V lost 5 bases, J lost 5 bases, and 8 bases lay in between. The germline V gene has CDR1 DFQATT and CDR2 SNEGSKA (reference sequence). This CDR3 region has 11 residues.

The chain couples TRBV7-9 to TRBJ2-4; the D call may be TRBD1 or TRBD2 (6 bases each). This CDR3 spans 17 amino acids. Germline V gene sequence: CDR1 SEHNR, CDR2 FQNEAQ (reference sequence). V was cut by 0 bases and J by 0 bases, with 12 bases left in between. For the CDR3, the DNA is TGTGCCAGCAGCTTAGCGCAGGGGACTTTAGCCAAAAACATTCAGTACTTC. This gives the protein CASSLAQGTLAKNIQYF.

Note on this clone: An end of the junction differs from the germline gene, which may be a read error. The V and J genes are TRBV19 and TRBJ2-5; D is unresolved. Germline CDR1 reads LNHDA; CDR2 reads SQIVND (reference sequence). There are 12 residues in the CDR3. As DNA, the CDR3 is TGTGCCAGCAGTACGGTTGGGGAGACCCAGTACTTC. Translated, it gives CASSTVGETQYF.

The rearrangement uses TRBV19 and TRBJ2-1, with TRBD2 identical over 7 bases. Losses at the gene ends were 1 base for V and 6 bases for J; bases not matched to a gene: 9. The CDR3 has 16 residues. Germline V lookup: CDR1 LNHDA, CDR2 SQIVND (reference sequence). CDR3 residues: CASSIGGGLGLNEQFF. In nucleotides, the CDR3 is TGTGCCAGTAGTATAGGTGGCGGACTAGGCCTCAATGAGCAGTTCTTC.

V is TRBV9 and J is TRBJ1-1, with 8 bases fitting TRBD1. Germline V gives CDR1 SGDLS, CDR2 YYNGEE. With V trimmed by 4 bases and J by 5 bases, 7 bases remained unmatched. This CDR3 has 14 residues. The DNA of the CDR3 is TGTGCCAGCAGCCCCCGGACAGGGCCAACTGAAGCTTTCTTT. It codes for CASSPRTGPTEAFF.

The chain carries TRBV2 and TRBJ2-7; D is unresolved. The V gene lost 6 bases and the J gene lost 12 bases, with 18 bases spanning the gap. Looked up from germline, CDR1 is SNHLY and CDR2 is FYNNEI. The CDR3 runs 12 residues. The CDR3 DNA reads TGTGCCAGCAGGGATCGAGGTCCCAGCAGGTACTTC. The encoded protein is CASRDRGPSRYF.

CDR3 nucleotides: TGTGCCAGCAGCCCATCTCCTGCGGGAGGGCCCGGGGAGCTGTTTTTT. Translation gives CASSPSPAGGPGELFF. This sequence joins TRBV7-8 and TRBJ2-2; TRBD2 matches 9 bases. Germline CDR1 is SGHVS and CDR2 is FQNEAQ. Trimming at V came to 5 bases and at J to 6 bases, leaving 10 bases not matched to a gene. CDR3 length: 16 residues.

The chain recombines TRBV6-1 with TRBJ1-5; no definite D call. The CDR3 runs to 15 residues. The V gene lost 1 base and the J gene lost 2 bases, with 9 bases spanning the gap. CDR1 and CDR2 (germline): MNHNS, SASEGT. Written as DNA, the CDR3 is TGTGCCAGCAGTGAAGGGATTTTGGGCAATCAGCCCCAGCATTTT. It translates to CASSEGILGNQPQHF.